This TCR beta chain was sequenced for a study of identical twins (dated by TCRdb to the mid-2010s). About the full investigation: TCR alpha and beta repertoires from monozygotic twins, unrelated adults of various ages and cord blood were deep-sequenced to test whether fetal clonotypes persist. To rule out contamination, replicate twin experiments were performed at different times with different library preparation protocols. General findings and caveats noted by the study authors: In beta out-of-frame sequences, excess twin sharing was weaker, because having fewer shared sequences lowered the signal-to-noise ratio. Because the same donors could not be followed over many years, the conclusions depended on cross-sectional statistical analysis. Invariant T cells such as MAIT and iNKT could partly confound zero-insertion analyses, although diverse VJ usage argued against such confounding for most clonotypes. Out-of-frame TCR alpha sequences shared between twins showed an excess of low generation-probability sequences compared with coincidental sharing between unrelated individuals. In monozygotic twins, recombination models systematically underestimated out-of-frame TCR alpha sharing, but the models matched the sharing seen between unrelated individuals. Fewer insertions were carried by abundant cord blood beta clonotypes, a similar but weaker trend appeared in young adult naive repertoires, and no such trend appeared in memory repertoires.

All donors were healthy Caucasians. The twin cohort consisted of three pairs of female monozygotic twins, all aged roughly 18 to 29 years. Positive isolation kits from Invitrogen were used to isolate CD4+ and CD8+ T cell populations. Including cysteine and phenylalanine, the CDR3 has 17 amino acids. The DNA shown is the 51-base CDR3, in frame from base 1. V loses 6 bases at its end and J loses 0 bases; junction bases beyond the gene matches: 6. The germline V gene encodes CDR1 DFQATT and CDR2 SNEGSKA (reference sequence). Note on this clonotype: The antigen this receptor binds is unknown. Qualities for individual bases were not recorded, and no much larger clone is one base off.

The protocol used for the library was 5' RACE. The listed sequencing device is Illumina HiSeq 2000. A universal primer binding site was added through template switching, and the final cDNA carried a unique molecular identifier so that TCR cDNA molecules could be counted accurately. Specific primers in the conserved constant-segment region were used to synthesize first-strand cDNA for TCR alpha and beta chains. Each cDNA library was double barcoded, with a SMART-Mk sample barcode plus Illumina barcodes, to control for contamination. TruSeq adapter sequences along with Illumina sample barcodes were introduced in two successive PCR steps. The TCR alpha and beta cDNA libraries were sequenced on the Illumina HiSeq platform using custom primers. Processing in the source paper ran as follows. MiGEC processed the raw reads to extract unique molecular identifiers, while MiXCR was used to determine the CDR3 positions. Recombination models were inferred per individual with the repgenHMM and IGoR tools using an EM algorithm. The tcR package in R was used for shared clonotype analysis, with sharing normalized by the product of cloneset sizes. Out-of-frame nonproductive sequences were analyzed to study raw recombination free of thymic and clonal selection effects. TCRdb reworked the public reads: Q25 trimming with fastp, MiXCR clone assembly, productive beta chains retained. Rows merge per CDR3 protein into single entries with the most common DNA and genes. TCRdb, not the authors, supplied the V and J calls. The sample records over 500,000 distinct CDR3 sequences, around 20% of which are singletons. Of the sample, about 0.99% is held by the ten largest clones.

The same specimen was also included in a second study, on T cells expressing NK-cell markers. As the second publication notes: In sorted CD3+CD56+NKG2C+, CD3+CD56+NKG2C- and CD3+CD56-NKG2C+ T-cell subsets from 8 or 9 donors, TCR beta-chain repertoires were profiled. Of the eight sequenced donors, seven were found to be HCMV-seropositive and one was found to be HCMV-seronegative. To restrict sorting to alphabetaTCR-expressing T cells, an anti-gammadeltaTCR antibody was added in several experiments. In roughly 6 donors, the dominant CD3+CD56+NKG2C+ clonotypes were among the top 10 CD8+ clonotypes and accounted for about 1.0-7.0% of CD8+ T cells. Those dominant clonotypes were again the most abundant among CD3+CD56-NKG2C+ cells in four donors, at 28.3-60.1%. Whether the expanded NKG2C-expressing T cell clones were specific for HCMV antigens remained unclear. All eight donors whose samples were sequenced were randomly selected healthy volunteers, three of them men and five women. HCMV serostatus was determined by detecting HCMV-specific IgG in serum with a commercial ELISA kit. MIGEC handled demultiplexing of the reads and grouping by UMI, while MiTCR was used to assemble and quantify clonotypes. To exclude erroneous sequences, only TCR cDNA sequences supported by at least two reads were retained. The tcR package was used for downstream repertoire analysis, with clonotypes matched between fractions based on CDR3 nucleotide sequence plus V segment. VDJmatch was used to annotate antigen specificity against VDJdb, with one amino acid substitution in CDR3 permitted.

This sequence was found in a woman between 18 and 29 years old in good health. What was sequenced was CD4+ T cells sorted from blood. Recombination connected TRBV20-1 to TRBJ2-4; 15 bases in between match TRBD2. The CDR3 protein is CSAQGLAGGVAKNIQYF. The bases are TGCAGTGCACAGGGACTAGCGGGGGGCGTAGCCAAAAACATTCAGTACTTC.